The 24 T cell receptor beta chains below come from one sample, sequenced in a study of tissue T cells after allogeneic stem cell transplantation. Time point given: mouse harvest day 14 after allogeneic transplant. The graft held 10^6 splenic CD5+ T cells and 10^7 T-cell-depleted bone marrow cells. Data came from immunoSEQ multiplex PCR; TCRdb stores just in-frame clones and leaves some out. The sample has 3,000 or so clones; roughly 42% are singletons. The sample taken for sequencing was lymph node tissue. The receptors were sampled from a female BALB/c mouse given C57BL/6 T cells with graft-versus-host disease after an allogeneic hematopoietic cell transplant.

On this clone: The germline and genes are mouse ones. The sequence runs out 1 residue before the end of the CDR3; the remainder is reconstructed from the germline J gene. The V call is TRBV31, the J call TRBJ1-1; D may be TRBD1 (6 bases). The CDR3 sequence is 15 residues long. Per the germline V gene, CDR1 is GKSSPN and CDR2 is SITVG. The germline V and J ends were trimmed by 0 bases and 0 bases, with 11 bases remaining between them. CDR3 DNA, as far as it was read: TGTGCCTGGAGTCTAGGGGGGACAACAAACACAGAAGTCTTC. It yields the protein CAWSLGGTTNTEVF. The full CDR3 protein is CAWSLGGTTNTEVFF.

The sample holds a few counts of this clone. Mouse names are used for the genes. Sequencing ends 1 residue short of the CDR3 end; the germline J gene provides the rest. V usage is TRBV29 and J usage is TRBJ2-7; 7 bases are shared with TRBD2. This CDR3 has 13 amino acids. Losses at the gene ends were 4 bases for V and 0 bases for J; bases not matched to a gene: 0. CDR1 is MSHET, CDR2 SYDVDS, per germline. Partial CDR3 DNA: TGTGCTAGCAGTTGGGGGGGCTCCTATGAACAGTAC. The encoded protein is CASSWGGSYEQY. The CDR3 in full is CASSWGGSYEQYF. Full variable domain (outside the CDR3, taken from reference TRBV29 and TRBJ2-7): DMKVTQMPRYLIKRMGENVLLECGQDMSHETMYWYRQDPGLGLQLIYISYDVDSNSEGDIPKGYRVSRKKREHFSLILDSAKTNQTSVYFCASSWGGSYEQYFGPGTRLTVL.

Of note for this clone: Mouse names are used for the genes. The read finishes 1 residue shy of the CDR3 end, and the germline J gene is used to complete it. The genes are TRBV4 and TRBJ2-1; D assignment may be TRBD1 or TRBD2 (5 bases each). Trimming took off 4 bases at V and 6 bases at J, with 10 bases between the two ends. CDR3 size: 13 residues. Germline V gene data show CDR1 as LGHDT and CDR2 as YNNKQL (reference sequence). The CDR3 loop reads CASSSGGRAEQFF. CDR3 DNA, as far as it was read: TGTGCCAGCAGCTCCGGGGGACGTGCTGAGCAGTTC.

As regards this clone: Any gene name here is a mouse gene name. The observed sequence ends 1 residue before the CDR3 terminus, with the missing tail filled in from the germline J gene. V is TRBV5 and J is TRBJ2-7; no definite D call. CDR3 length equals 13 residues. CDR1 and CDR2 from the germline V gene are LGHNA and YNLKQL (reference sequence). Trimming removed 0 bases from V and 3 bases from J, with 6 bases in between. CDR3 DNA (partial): TGTGCCAGCAGCCAAGATCGGGACTATGAACAGTAC. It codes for CASSQDRDYEQY. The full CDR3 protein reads CASSQDRDYEQYF.

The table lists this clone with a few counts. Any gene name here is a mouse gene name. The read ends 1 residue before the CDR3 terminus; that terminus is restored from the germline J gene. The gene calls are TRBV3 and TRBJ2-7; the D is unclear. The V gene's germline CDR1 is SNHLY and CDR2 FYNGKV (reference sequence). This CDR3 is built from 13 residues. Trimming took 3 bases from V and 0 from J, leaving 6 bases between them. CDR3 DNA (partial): TGTGCCAGCAGCTTGCAGGACTCCTATGAACAGTAC. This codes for CASSLQDSYEQY. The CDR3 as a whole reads CASSLQDSYEQYF.

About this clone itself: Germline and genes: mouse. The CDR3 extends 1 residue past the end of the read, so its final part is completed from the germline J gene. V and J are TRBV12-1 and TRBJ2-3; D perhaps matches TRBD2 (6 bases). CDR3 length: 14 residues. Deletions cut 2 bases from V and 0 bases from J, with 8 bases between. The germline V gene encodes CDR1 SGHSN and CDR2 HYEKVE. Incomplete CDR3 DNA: TGTGCCAGCTCTCCCCTGGGGAGTGCAGAAACGCTGTAT. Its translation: CASSPLGSAETLY. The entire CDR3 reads CASSPLGSAETLYF.

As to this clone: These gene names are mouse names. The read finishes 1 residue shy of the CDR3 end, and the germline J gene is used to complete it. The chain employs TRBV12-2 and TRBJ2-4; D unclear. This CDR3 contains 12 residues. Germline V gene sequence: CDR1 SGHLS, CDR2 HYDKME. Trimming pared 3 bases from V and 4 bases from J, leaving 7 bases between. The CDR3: CASSNRENTLYF. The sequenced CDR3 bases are TGTGCCAGCTCTAATAGGGAAAACACCTTGTAC.

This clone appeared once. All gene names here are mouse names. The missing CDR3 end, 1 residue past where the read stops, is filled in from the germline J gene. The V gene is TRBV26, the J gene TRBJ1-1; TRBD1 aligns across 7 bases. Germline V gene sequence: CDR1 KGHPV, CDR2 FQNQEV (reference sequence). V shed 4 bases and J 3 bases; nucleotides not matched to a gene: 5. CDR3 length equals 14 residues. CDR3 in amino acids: CASSPQGSDTEVFF. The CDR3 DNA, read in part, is TGTGCCAGCAGTCCACAGGGGTCGGACACAGAAGTCTTC.

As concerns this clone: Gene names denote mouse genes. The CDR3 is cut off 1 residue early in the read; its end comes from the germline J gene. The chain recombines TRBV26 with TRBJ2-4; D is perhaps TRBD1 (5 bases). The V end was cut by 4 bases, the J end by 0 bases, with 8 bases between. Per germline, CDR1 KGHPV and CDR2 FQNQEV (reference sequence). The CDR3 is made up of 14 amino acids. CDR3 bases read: TGTGCCAGCAGTCCGGACATTAGTCAAAACACCTTGTAC. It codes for CASSPDISQNTLY. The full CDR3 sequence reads CASSPDISQNTLYF.

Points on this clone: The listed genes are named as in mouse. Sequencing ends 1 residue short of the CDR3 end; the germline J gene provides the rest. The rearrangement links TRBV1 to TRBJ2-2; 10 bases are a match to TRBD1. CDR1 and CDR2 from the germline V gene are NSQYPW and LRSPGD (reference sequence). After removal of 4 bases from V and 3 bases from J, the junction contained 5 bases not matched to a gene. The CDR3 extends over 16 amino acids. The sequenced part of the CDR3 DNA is TGCACCTGCAGTGGCCAGGACAGGGGGGACACCGGGCAGCTCTAC. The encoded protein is CTCSGQDRGDTGQLY. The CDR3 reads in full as CTCSGQDRGDTGQLYF.

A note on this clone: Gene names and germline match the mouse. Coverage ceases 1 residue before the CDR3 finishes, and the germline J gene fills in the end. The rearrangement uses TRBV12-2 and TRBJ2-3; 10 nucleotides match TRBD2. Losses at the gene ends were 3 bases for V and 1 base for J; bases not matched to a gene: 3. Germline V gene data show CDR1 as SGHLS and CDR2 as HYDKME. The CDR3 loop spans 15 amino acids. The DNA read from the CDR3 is TGTGCCAGCTCTGCAACTGGGGGGGGTGCAGAAACGCTGTAT. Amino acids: CASSATGGGAETLY. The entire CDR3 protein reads CASSATGGGAETLYF.

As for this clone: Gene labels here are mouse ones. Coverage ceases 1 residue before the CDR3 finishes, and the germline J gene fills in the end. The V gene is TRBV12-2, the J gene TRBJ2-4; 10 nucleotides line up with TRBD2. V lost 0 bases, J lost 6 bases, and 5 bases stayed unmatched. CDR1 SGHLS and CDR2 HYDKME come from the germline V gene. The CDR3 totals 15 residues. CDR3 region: CASSLLGGRRNTLYF. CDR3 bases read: TGTGCCAGCTCTCTCCTGGGGGGGCGCAGGAACACCTTGTAC. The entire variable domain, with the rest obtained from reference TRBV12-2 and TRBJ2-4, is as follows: NSGVVQSPRYIIKGKGERSILKCIPISGHLSVAWYQQTQGQELKFFIQHYDKMERDKGNLPSRFSVQQFDDYHSEMNMSALELEDSAVYFCASSLLGGRRNTLYFGAGTRLSVL.

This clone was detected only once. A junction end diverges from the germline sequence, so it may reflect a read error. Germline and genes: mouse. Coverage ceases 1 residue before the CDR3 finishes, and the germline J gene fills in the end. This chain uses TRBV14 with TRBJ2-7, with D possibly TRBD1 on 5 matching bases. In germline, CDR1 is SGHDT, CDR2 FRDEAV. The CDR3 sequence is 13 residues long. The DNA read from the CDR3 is TGCGCCAGCAGCCCCGGGCCAGGGCATGAACAGTAC. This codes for CASSPGPGHEQY. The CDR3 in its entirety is CASSPGPGHEQYF.

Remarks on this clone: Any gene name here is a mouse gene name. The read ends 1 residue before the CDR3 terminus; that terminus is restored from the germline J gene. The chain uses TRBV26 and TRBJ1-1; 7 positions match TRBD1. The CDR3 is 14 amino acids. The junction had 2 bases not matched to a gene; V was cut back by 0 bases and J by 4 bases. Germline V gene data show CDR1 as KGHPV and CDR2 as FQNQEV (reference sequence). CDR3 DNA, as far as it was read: TGTGCCAGCAGTCTGTCAGGGGGCAGCACAGAAGTCTTC. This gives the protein CASSLSGGSTEVF. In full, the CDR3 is CASSLSGGSTEVFF. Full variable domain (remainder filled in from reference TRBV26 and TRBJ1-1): NSKVIQTPRYLVKGQGQKAKMRCIPEKGHPVVFWYQQNKNNEFKFLINFQNQEVLQQIDMTEKRFSAECPSNSPCSLEIQSSEAGDSALYLCASSLSGGSTEVFFGKGTRLTVV.

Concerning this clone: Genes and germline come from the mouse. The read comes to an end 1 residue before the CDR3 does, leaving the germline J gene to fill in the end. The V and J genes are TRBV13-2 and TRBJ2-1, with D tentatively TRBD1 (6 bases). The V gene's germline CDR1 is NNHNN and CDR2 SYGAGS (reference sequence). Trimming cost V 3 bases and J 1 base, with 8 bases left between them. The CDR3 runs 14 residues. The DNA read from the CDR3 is TGTGCCAGCGGTGTAGGGACAAACTATGCTGAGCAGTTC. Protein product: CASGVGTNYAEQF. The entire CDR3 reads CASGVGTNYAEQFF.

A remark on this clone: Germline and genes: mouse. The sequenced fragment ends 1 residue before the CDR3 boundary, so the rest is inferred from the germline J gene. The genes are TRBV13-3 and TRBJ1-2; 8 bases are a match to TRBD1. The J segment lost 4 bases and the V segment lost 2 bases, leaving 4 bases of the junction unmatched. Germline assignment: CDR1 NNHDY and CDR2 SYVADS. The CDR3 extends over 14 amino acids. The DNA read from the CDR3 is TGTGCCAGCAGTGAGGACAGGGTGAGCTCCGACTACACC. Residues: CASSEDRVSSDYT. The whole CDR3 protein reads CASSEDRVSSDYTF.

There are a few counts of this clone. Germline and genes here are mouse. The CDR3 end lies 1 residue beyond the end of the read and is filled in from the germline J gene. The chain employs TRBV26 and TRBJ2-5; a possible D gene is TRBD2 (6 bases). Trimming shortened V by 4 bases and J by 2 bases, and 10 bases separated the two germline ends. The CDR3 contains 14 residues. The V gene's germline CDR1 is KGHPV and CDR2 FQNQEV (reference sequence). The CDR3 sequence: CASSPPGGQDTQYF. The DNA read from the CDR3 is TGTGCCAGCAGTCCTCCGGGGGGCCAAGACACCCAGTAC. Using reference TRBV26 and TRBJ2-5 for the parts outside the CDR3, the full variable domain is NSKVIQTPRYLVKGQGQKAKMRCIPEKGHPVVFWYQQNKNNEFKFLINFQNQEVLQQIDMTEKRFSAECPSNSPCSLEIQSSEAGDSALYLCASSPPGGQDTQYFGPGTRLLVL.

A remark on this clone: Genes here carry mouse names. The CDR3 bases that were read are TGTGCCAGCAGGGGGACAGGGGGCCACACAGAAGTCTTC. Its protein product is CASRGTGGHTEVF. The complete CDR3 protein is CASRGTGGHTEVFF. This chain uses TRBV15 with TRBJ1-1, with 12 bases that match TRBD1. With the read ending 1 residue before the CDR3 end, the germline J gene is used to fill in that end. V shed 6 bases, J shed 3 bases, and the junction held 2 bases outside the gene matches. The CDR3 sequence is 14 residues long. Germline CDR1 is SGHND and CDR2 is FRSKSL.

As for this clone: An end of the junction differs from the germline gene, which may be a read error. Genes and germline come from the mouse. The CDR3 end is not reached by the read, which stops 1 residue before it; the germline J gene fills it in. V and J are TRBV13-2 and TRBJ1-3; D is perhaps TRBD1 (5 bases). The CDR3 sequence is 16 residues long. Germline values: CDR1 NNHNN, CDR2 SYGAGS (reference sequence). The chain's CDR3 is CASSDAGGISGNTLYF. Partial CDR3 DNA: TGTGCCAGCAGTGATGCCGGGGGAATTTCTGGAAATACGCTCTAT.

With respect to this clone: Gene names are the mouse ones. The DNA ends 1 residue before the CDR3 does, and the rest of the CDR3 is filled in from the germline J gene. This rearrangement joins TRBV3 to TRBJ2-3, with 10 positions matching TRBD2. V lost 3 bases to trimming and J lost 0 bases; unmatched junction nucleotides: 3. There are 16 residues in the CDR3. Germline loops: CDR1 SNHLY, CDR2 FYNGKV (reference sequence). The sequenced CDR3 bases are TGTGCCAGCAGCTTGGGACTGGGGTCTAGTGCAGAAACGCTGTAT. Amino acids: CASSLGLGSSAETLY. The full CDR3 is CASSLGLGSSAETLYF.

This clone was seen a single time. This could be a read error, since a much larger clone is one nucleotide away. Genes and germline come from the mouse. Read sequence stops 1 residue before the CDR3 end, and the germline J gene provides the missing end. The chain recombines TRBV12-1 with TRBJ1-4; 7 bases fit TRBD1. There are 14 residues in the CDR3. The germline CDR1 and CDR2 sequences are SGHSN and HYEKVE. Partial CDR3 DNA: TGTGCCAGCTCTTACAGGGGAGGCAACGACAGATTATTT. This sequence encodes CASSYRGGNDRLF. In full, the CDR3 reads CASSYRGGNDRLFF.

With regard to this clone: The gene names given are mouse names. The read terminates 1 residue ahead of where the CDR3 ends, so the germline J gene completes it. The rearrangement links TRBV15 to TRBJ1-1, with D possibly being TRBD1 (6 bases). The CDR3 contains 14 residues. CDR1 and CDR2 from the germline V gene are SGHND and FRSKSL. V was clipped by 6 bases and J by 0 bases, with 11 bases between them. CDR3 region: CASSRDIANTEVFF. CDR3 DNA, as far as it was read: TGTGCCAGCAGCCGGGACATAGCAAACACAGAAGTCTTC.

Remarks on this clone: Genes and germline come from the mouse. The part of the CDR3 DNA that was read is TGTGCCAGCTCTCCCTCTGGAAATACGCTCTAT. Protein: CASSPSGNTLY. The whole CDR3 is CASSPSGNTLYF. V and J are TRBV12-2 and TRBJ1-3; D remains ambiguous. The read halts 1 residue ahead of the CDR3 end, with the missing end drawn from the germline J gene. Trimming left V 2 bases short and J 1 base short, with 2 bases between. Germline V gives CDR1 SGHLS, CDR2 HYDKME. The CDR3 loop spans 12 amino acids.

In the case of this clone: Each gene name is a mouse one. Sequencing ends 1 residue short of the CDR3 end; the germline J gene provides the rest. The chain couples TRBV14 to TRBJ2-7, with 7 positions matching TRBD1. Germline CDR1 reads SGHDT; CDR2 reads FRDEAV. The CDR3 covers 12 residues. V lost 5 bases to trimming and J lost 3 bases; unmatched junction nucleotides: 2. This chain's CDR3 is CASSGDSYEQYF. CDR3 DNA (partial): TGTGCCAGCAGCGGGGACAGCTATGAACAGTAC.